These 27 T cell receptor beta chains share one sample of origin, sequenced in a study of IL-17A CD8 T cells in psoriatic arthritis synovium. Using immunoSEQ multiplex PCR, the repertoire was profiled, and TCRdb retains in-frame clones only, with some absent. The sample holds 1,900 or so clones; about 70% are singletons and the top ten take 9%. Synovial fluid was aspirated from actively inflamed joints of psoriatic arthritis patients. The sample consisted of memory CD8+ T cells from synovial fluid. As for subset: bulk memory CD8+ T cells (CD45RA-CD27+/- and CD45RA+CD27-). The receptors were gathered from a human donor with psoriatic arthritis.

In its sample, this clone was seen a few times. The chain recombines TRBV7-9 with TRBJ1-5; TRBD1 aligns across 7 bases. The germline V gene has CDR1 SEHNR and CDR2 FQNEAQ (reference sequence). With V trimmed by 5 bases and J by 3 bases, 7 bases remained unmatched. This CDR3 is built from 15 residues. CDR3 bases: TGTGCCAGCAGCGGAGACAGGGCTTCCAATCAGCCCCAGCATTTT. It specifies CASSGDRASNQPQHF. The full variable domain, its missing parts supplied by reference TRBV7-9 and TRBJ1-5, is DTGVSQNPRHKITKRGQNVTFRCDPISEHNRLYWYRQTLGQGPEFLTYFQNEAQLEKSRLLSDRFSAERPKGSFSTLEIQRTEQGDSAMYLCASSGDRASNQPQHFGDGTRLSIL.

This clone was seen only a few times. The chain recombines TRBV7-8 with TRBJ2-3; 7 bases are shared with TRBD1. This CDR3 region has 15 residues. Trimming removed 2 bases from V and 2 bases from J; junction bases left unmatched: 4. In germline, CDR1 is SGHVS, CDR2 FQNEAQ. The DNA for the CDR3 is TGTGCCAGCAGCTTAAGACAGGGCCCCACAGATACGCAGTATTTT. The encoded protein is CASSLRQGPTDTQYF.

The chain is built from TRBV4-2 and TRBJ2-1; 14 bases line up with TRBD2. J was trimmed by 0 bases and V by 4 bases; bases with no gene match: 8. CDR3 length: 19 amino acids. Germline values: CDR1 LGHNA, CDR2 YNFKEQ. CDR3 in amino acids: CASSPPGLAGGVSYNEQFF. In nucleotides, the CDR3 is TGTGCCAGCAGCCCGCCCGGACTAGCGGGAGGTGTCTCCTACAATGAGCAGTTCTTC.

V usage is TRBV10-3 and J usage is TRBJ2-7; no reliable D call. The length of the CDR3 is 11 residues. Trimming pared 1 base from V and 5 bases from J, leaving 3 bases between. Germline V gene lookup returns CDR1 ENHRY and CDR2 SYGVKD. As DNA, the CDR3 is TGTGCCATCAGTGAGTTCCACGAGCAGTACTTC. Translated, it gives CAISEFHEQYF.

This clone turned up a few times. The chain uses TRBV4-1 and TRBJ2-7; 10 nucleotides align to TRBD2. The CDR3 is made up of 16 amino acids. Germline V gene sequence: CDR1 MGHRA, CDR2 YSYEKL. V trimming: 0 bases; J trimming: 3 bases; junction bases outside the gene matches: 5. The CDR3 spells CASSQEPGLALYEQYF. In nucleotides, the CDR3 is TGCGCCAGCAGCCAAGAGCCGGGACTAGCGCTCTACGAGCAGTACTTC.

The chain combines TRBV6-5 with TRBJ2-2; TRBD1 matches 8 bases. Trimming removed 4 bases from V and 4 bases from J; junction bases left unmatched: 5. Germline assignment: CDR1 MNHEY and CDR2 SVGAGI. The CDR3 is 15 residues long. The CDR3 sequence is CASSWTGFGTGELFF. CDR3 nucleotide sequence: TGTGCCAGCAGTTGGACAGGGTTCGGCACCGGGGAGCTGTTTTTT.

The chain's CDR3 is CASSVAGNEQFF. Written as DNA, the CDR3 is TGTGCCAGCAGCGTAGCGGGGAACGAGCAGTTCTTC. The chain recombines TRBV9 with TRBJ2-1; a weak D match, TRBD2 (5 bases). The CDR3 sequence is 12 residues long. Per germline, CDR1 SGDLS and CDR2 YYNGEE. V was pared by 0 bases and J by 10 bases, with 8 bases between.

The V gene is TRBV10-2, the J gene TRBJ2-4; 9 bases map to TRBD1. With V trimmed by 7 bases and J by 3 bases, 4 bases remained unmatched. Germline V gene lookup returns CDR1 WSHSY and CDR2 SAAADI. This CDR3 spans 14 amino acids. CDR3 coding DNA: TGCGCCAGCATGACAGGGGGAGGCAAAAACATTCAGTACTTC. This translates into CASMTGGGKNIQYF.

This clone is labeled large. The chain combines TRBV30 with TRBJ1-5; the match to TRBD1 covers 10 bases. Germline V gene data show CDR1 as GTSNPN and CDR2 as SVGIG (reference sequence). Trimming took 4 bases from V and 3 from J; bases not matched to a gene: 6. The CDR3 runs to 15 residues. The CDR3 reads CAWTMGTGVNQPQHF. CDR3 DNA: TGTGCCTGGACCATGGGGACAGGGGTCAATCAGCCCCAGCATTTT.

This clone was observed a single time. The chain carries TRBV6-5 and TRBJ2-3, with 12 bases identical to TRBD2. Germline lookup yields CDR1 MNHEY and CDR2 SVGAGI. This CDR3 has 16 residues. V dropped 0 bases and J dropped 4; count of bases not matched to a gene: 2. The CDR3 reads CASSYSGTSGSDTQYF. The CDR3 coding sequence is TGTGCCAGCAGTTACTCCGGGACTAGCGGGTCAGATACGCAGTATTTT.

V gene TRBV1 combines with J gene TRBJ2-2; the table's D call, TRBD1, was not checked against the DNA. TRBV1 is deemed a pseudogene. CDR3 length: 16 amino acids. This CDR3 reads CTSSPMGRGLPGELFF. The CDR3 DNA follows: TGCACCAGCAGCCCCATGGGCAGGGGCCTTCCCGGGGAGCTGTTTTTT.

The chain is built from TRBV6-5 and TRBJ1-2; D may be TRBD1 (5 bases). Per the germline V gene, CDR1 is MNHEY and CDR2 is SVGAGI. Trimming cost V 0 bases and J 4 bases, with 6 bases left between them. The CDR3 runs to 13 residues. CDR3 in DNA: TGTGCCAGCAGTTACTCAGGGGCCTATGGCTACACCTTC. Translating it yields CASSYSGAYGYTF.

This sequence joins TRBV27 and TRBJ2-5, with 13 positions matching TRBD2. Germline CDR1 MNHEY, CDR2 SMNVEV (reference sequence). The CDR3 spans 16 residues. After removal of 6 bases from V and 2 bases from J, the junction contained 6 bases not matched to a gene. The CDR3 nucleotides are TGTGCCAGCAGCCAGGGACTAGCGGGACTACAAGAGACCCAGTACTTC. Translation: CASSQGLAGLQETQYF.

This clone was found a few times. The chain has TRBV13 and TRBJ2-1; TRBD2 matches at 11 bases. Germline CDR1 reads PRHDT; CDR2 reads FYEKMQ (reference sequence). The CDR3 spans 16 residues. Unmatched junction bases numbered 6, after V lost 4 bases and J lost 4 bases. The CDR3 is CASSSRLAGRYNEQFF. The CDR3 bases are TGTGCCAGCAGCTCACGACTAGCGGGAAGGTACAATGAGCAGTTCTTC.

V and J are TRBV27 and TRBJ1-6; D unclear. Germline CDR1 and CDR2: MNHEY and SMNVEV (reference sequence). The germline V and J ends were trimmed by 2 bases and 9 bases, with 11 bases remaining between them. The CDR3 length is 14 residues. The CDR3 nucleotides read TGTGCCAGCAGTTTAGTGGGGTTTAGTTCACCCCTCCACTTT. Its protein product is CASSLVGFSSPLHF.

The rearrangement links TRBV27 to TRBJ2-7; no clear D gene. Between the trimmed V and J ends, which lost 3 bases and 1 base, there was a span of 7 bases. Germline-derived CDR1 and CDR2 are MNHEY and SMNVEV (reference sequence). There are 13 residues in the CDR3. The CDR3 coding sequence is TGTGCCAGCAGTTTTCTCCTTTCCTACGAGCAGTACTTC. Translation gives CASSFLLSYEQYF.

Sample share makes this clone large (0.1 to 1%). V is TRBV27 and J is TRBJ1-1, with D perhaps TRBD1 (5 bases). V lost 6 bases and J lost 4, with 18 bases in between. Germline lookup yields CDR1 MNHEY and CDR2 SMNVEV (reference sequence). The CDR3 is 15 amino acids. CDR3 protein: CASRLSLGGGTEAFF. The CDR3 coding sequence is TGTGCCAGCAGGCTTTCGCTTGGGGGTGGCACTGAAGCTTTCTTT.

Here the CDR3 DNA reads TGTGCCAGCAGCTTAGCGGGCGGTGAGCAGTTCTTC. Translating gives CASSLAGGEQFF. The rearrangement uses TRBV7-8 and TRBJ2-1; D not resolved. Trimming shortened V by 0 bases and J by 9 bases, and 6 bases separated the two germline ends. CDR1 and CDR2 from the germline V gene are SGHVS and FQNEAQ. The CDR3 extends over 12 amino acids. Combining the CDR3 with reference TRBV7-8 and TRBJ2-1 gives the whole variable domain GAGVSQSPRYKVAKRGQDVALRCDPISGHVSLFWYQQALGQGPEFLTYFQNEAQLDKSGLPSDRFFAERPEGSVSTLKIQRTQQEDSAVYLCASSLAGGEQFFGPGTRLTVL.

The chain couples TRBV7-8 to TRBJ1-2, with D unclear. V was trimmed by 1 base and J by 5 bases, leaving 5 bases between them. Germline V lookup: CDR1 SGHVS, CDR2 FQNEAQ. The CDR3 spans 12 residues. The CDR3 nucleotides read TGTGCCAGCAGCTTAGAGCGATATGGCTACACCTTC. It translates to CASSLERYGYTF.

V usage is TRBV4-3 and J usage is TRBJ1-5, with D perhaps matching TRBD1 (6 bases). This CDR3 contains 13 residues. The germline gives CDR1 LGHNA, CDR2 YSLEER. The V and J ends lost 4 bases and 15 bases respectively, with 19 bases between them. CDR3 in DNA: TGCGCCAGCAGCCGGAACTTACAGGGCCCTTTGCATTTT. This sequence encodes CASSRNLQGPLHF.

The V and J genes are TRBV4-2 and TRBJ2-3; possible D gene TRBD2, 5 bases. Trimming left V 0 bases short and J 3 bases short, with 16 bases between. From germline, CDR1 is LGHNA and CDR2 YNFKEQ. This CDR3 region has 17 residues. This CDR3 is CASSQDRVDSGTDTQYF. As DNA, the CDR3 is TGTGCCAGCAGCCAAGATAGGGTGGATTCGGGAACAGATACGCAGTATTTT.

The chain couples TRBV28 to TRBJ2-1; D is possibly TRBD1 (6 bases). Germline-derived CDR1 and CDR2 are MDHEN and SYDVKM. Trimming took off 6 bases at V and 8 bases at J, with 26 bases between the two ends. The CDR3 totals 17 residues. DNA of the CDR3: TGTGCCAGCAGAACTACCTGGAGGAGCGAAAGACAGGATGAGCAGTTCTTC. This encodes CASRTTWRSERQDEQFF.

The chain couples TRBV7-3 to TRBJ2-1, with TRBD2 matching over 13 bases. Germline CDR1 and CDR2: SGHTA and FQGTGA. The CDR3 sequence is 17 residues long. Trimming removed 5 bases from V and 2 bases from J; junction bases left unmatched: 6. CDR3 coding DNA: TGTGCCAGCAGCCGACTAGCGGGGGGCGCCCCCTACAATGAGCAGTTCTTC. It is translated as CASSRLAGGAPYNEQFF.

This sequence joins TRBV7-9 and TRBJ2-3, with 10 bases identical to TRBD2. Germline-derived CDR1 and CDR2 are SEHNR and FQNEAQ (reference sequence). With V trimmed by 3 bases and J by 6 bases, 9 bases remained unmatched. The CDR3 spans 16 residues. The CDR3 loop reads CASSFSSGRSSDTQYF. Here the CDR3 DNA reads TGTGCCAGCAGCTTCTCTAGCGGGAGATCATCCGATACGCAGTATTTT.

This clone was seen once. The chain carries TRBV6-6 and TRBJ1-2, with TRBD1 matching 7 bases. CDR1 is MNHNY, CDR2 SVGAGI, per germline (reference sequence). The ends lost 4 bases at V and 7 bases at J; junction bases unmatched: 9. The CDR3 is made up of 14 amino acids. The chain's CDR3 is CASSSLTGSSGYTF. CDR3 nucleotide sequence: TGTGCCAGCAGTTCCTTGACAGGGTCTAGTGGCTACACCTTC.

V and J are TRBV7-8 and TRBJ2-5, with D unresolved. Germline V CDR1 and CDR2: SGHVS, FQNEAQ. There are 11 residues in the CDR3. V lost 3 bases, J lost 5 bases, and 4 bases lay in between. This CDR3 is CASSFGETQYF. The CDR3 bases are TGTGCCAGCAGCTTTGGGGAGACCCAGTACTTC.

The chain combines TRBV4-2 with TRBJ2-7; possibly TRBD2 for D (5 bases). Germline CDR1 and CDR2: LGHNA and YNFKEQ. The CDR3 is 15 residues long. V shed 1 base and J shed 0 bases, with 10 bases lying between them. As DNA, the CDR3 is TGTGCCAGCAGCCAAGTCCCTAGCATCTCCTACGAGCAGTACTTC. Protein: CASSQVPSISYEQYF.